This is a list of T cell receptor beta chains from one sample in a study of blood T cell repertoires in COVID-19. The repertoire was sequenced with immunoSEQ multiplex PCR; TCRdb's copy has only in-frame clones and lacks some. Here the sample spans 200,000 to 250,000 clones, 81% being singletons. Material for sequencing was PBMCs or T cells enriched from blood (not recorded which). Receptor source: a woman aged 50 to 65 with acute COVID-19. The CDR3 runs from the conserved cysteine through the conserved F or W. D genes are given only for firm matches. Only part of the rows carry a size: once, few, many, or a class if the clone is expanded.

cdr3_aa: CASSLGLAGGTGLPGELFF
cdr3_nt: TGTGCCAGCAGCTTGGGACTAGCGGGGGGGACGGGCCTGCCCGGGGAGCTGTTTTTT
clone_size: NA
j_call: TRBJ2-2
d_call: TRBD2
cdr3_length: 19
v_call: TRBV7-2

cdr3_aa: CASTPDSSPDYEQYF
cdr3_nt: TGTGCCAGCACCCCGGACAGTTCCCCAGACTACGAGCAGTACTTC
clone_size: few
j_call: TRBJ2-7
d_call: NA
cdr3_length: 15
v_call: TRBV5-4

cdr3_aa: CASSKPGQGTDTQYF
cdr3_nt: TGTGCCAGCAGCAAACCGGGACAGGGTACAGATACGCAGTATTTT
clone_size: NA
j_call: TRBJ2-3
d_call: NA
cdr3_length: 15
v_call: TRBV21-1

cdr3_aa: CASRNRVKNSPLHF
cdr3_nt: TGTGCCAGTAGAAACCGGGTTAAAAATTCACCCCTCCACTTT
clone_size: NA
j_call: TRBJ1-6
d_call: NA
cdr3_length: 14
v_call: TRBV19

cdr3_aa: CASSVEQGGYNSPLHF
cdr3_nt: TGTGCCAGCAGCGTAGAACAGGGGGGGTATAATTCACCCCTCCACTTT
clone_size: NA
j_call: TRBJ1-6
d_call: TRBD1
cdr3_length: 16
v_call: TRBV9

cdr3_aa: CASSQQANQPQHF
cdr3_nt: TGCGCCAGCAGCCAACAGGCCAATCAGCCCCAGCATTTT
clone_size: NA
j_call: TRBJ1-5
d_call: NA
cdr3_length: 13
v_call: TRBV4-1

cdr3_aa: CASSIQGQGRSGANVLTF
cdr3_nt: TGTGCCAGCTCAATCCAGGGACAGGGTCGCTCTGGGGCCAACGTCCTGACTTTC
clone_size: NA
j_call: TRBJ2-6
d_call: TRBD1
cdr3_length: 18
v_call: TRBV18

cdr3_aa: CASSPRKGMNTEAFF
cdr3_nt: TGTGCCAGCTCACCACGGAAGGGGATGAACACTGAAGCTTTCTTT
clone_size: NA
j_call: TRBJ1-1
d_call: NA
cdr3_length: 15
v_call: TRBV18

cdr3_aa: CASSLGQASTEAFF
cdr3_nt: TGTGCCAGCAGCTTGGGTCAGGCCAGCACTGAAGCTTTCTTT
clone_size: NA
j_call: TRBJ1-1
d_call: NA
cdr3_length: 14
v_call: TRBV28

cdr3_aa: CASSGTLTYEQYF
cdr3_nt: TGTGCCAGCAGTGGGACACTTACCTACGAGCAGTACTTC
clone_size: NA
j_call: TRBJ2-7
d_call: NA
cdr3_length: 13
v_call: TRBV2

cdr3_aa: CASSPKQGGEGEAFF
cdr3_nt: TGTGCCAGCTCACCGAAACAGGGGGGGGAAGGTGAAGCTTTCTTT
clone_size: NA
j_call: TRBJ1-1
d_call: TRBD1
cdr3_length: 15
v_call: TRBV18

cdr3_aa: CASSQQQVPTQYF
cdr3_nt: TGTGCCAGCAGCCAACAGCAGGTACCGACCCAGTACTTC
clone_size: NA
j_call: TRBJ2-5
d_call: NA
cdr3_length: 13
v_call: TRBV3-1/TRBV3-2

cdr3_aa: CASSLTPSGQPQHF
cdr3_nt: TGTGCCAGCAGCTTGACCCCCTCGGGGCAGCCCCAGCATTTT
clone_size: once
j_call: TRBJ1-5
d_call: NA
cdr3_length: 14
v_call: TRBV11-2

cdr3_aa: CASSLPGQAFGDTQYF
cdr3_nt: TGTGCCAGCAGTTTGCCGGGACAGGCCTTCGGAGATACGCAGTATTTT
clone_size: NA
j_call: TRBJ2-3
d_call: TRBD1
cdr3_length: 16
v_call: TRBV28

cdr3_aa: CASSSTSGRSGDQYF
cdr3_nt: TGTGCCAGCAGTAGTACATCGGGCCGCAGCGGGGATCAGTACTTC
clone_size: NA
j_call: TRBJ2-4
d_call: TRBD2
cdr3_length: 15
v_call: TRBV9

cdr3_aa: CASSSQAGGQDTQYF
cdr3_nt: TGTGCCAGTTCTTCTCAAGCGGGAGGGCAAGATACGCAGTATTTT
clone_size: NA
j_call: TRBJ2-3
d_call: TRBD2
cdr3_length: 15
v_call: TRBV19

cdr3_aa: CASSSQGNMNTEAFF
cdr3_nt: TGTGCCAGCAGCTCGCAGGGGAACATGAACACTGAAGCTTTCTTT
clone_size: NA
j_call: TRBJ1-1
d_call: NA
cdr3_length: 15
v_call: TRBV7-8

cdr3_aa: CASLLDADRASSYEQYF
cdr3_nt: TGTGCCAGCTTGCTGGACGCGGACAGGGCCAGCTCCTACGAGCAGTACTTC
clone_size: NA
j_call: TRBJ2-7
d_call: TRBD1
cdr3_length: 17
v_call: TRBV18

cdr3_aa: CASSLGFPRDTQYF
cdr3_nt: TGTGCCAGCAGCTTAGGGTTTCCTAGGGATACGCAGTATTTT
clone_size: NA
j_call: TRBJ2-3
d_call: NA
cdr3_length: 14
v_call: TRBV11-3

cdr3_aa: CAWSRQGYSGNTIYF
cdr3_nt: TGTGCCTGGAGTCGACAGGGATACTCTGGAAACACCATATATTTT
clone_size: NA
j_call: TRBJ1-3
d_call: TRBD1
cdr3_length: 15
v_call: TRBV30

cdr3_aa: CASSLQHYGYTF
cdr3_nt: TGTGCCAGCAGCCTACAGCACTATGGCTACACCTTC
clone_size: NA
j_call: TRBJ1-2
d_call: NA
cdr3_length: 12
v_call: TRBV5-5

cdr3_aa: CASSLREGAEQFF
cdr3_nt: TGTGCCAGCAGTCTCAGGGAGGGAGCTGAGCAGTTCTTC
clone_size: NA
j_call: TRBJ2-1
d_call: TRBD2
cdr3_length: 13
v_call: TRBV7-9

cdr3_aa: CAWSPRGVRQETQYF
cdr3_nt: TGTGCCTGGAGTCCGCGGGGTGTCCGTCAAGAGACCCAGTACTTC
clone_size: NA
j_call: TRBJ2-5
d_call: NA
cdr3_length: 15
v_call: TRBV30

cdr3_aa: CASSLGTGGIHEQYF
cdr3_nt: TGTGCCAGCAGTTTAGGGACAGGGGGAATCCACGAGCAGTACTTC
clone_size: NA
j_call: TRBJ2-7
d_call: TRBD1
cdr3_length: 15
v_call: TRBV27

cdr3_aa: CASSLGAGGYEQYF
cdr3_nt: TGTGCCAGCAGCTTGGGGGCAGGGGGCTACGAGCAGTACTTC
clone_size: NA
j_call: TRBJ2-7
d_call: TRBD1
cdr3_length: 14
v_call: TRBV7-2

cdr3_aa: CASSFPRFGGTQYF
cdr3_nt: TGTGCCAGCAGCTTTCCAAGGTTCGGGGGTACGCAGTATTTT
clone_size: NA
j_call: TRBJ2-3
d_call: NA
cdr3_length: 14
v_call: TRBV7-2

cdr3_aa: CASSSSLTAEETQYF
cdr3_nt: TGTGCCAGCAGCTCCAGCTTAACAGCCGAAGAGACCCAGTACTTC
clone_size: NA
j_call: TRBJ2-5
d_call: NA
cdr3_length: 15
v_call: TRBV11-3

cdr3_aa: CASSSRGKTDTQYF
cdr3_nt: TGTGCCAGCAGTTCCCGGGGAAAGACAGATACGCAGTATTTT
clone_size: NA
j_call: TRBJ2-3
d_call: NA
cdr3_length: 14
v_call: TRBV6-6

cdr3_aa: CASSWGEDQPQHF
cdr3_nt: TGCGCCAGCAGCTGGGGCGAGGATCAGCCCCAGCATTTT
clone_size: NA
j_call: TRBJ1-5
d_call: NA
cdr3_length: 13
v_call: TRBV5-1

cdr3_aa: CAISERYGGNEQFF
cdr3_nt: TGTGCCATCAGTGAAAGGTACGGAGGGAATGAGCAGTTCTTC
clone_size: NA
j_call: TRBJ2-1
d_call: NA
cdr3_length: 14
v_call: TRBV10-3

cdr3_aa: CASSLQNNYGYTF
cdr3_nt: TGTGCCAGCAGTTTACAAAATAACTATGGCTACACCTTC
clone_size: NA
j_call: TRBJ1-2
d_call: NA
cdr3_length: 13
v_call: TRBV12-3/TRBV12-4

cdr3_aa: CSASPNSGRTYNEQFF
cdr3_nt: TGCAGTGCTAGTCCAAATAGCGGGCGAACCTACAATGAGCAGTTCTTC
clone_size: NA
j_call: TRBJ2-1
d_call: TRBD2
cdr3_length: 16
v_call: TRBV20-1

cdr3_aa: CAISPGTGEKIGGNTIYF
cdr3_nt: TGTGCCATCAGCCCCGGGACAGGGGAGAAGATCGGAGGAAACACCATATATTTT
clone_size: NA
j_call: TRBJ1-3
d_call: TRBD1
cdr3_length: 18
v_call: TRBV10-3

cdr3_aa: CASTVKSGGYNEQFF
cdr3_nt: TGTGCCAGTACGGTAAAGTCAGGGGGCTACAATGAGCAGTTCTTC
clone_size: few
j_call: TRBJ2-1
d_call: TRBD1
cdr3_length: 15
v_call: TRBV19

cdr3_aa: CASSQDLGTSGRLTSGTDTQYF
cdr3_nt: TGCGCCAGCAGCCAAGATCTAGGGACTAGCGGGAGGCTCACGAGTGGCACAGATACGCAGTATTTT
clone_size: NA
j_call: TRBJ2-3
d_call: TRBD2
cdr3_length: 22
v_call: TRBV4-3

cdr3_aa: CASSLVGQGAYGYTF
cdr3_nt: TGTGCCAGCAGCTTAGTGGGACAGGGGGCCTATGGCTACACCTTC
clone_size: NA
j_call: TRBJ1-2
d_call: TRBD1
cdr3_length: 15
v_call: TRBV7-9

cdr3_aa: CSVGTGGSYEQYF
cdr3_nt: TGCAGCGTTGGGACAGGGGGTAGTTACGAGCAGTACTTC
clone_size: NA
j_call: TRBJ2-7
d_call: TRBD1
cdr3_length: 13
v_call: TRBV29-1

cdr3_aa: CASTPRGGVDETQYF
cdr3_nt: TGTGCCAGCACCCCACGGGGGGGGGTAGACGAGACCCAGTACTTC
clone_size: NA
j_call: TRBJ2-5
d_call: TRBD2
cdr3_length: 15
v_call: TRBV7-9

cdr3_aa: CASSLEVAGGQETQYF
cdr3_nt: TGCGCCAGCAGCTTGGAGGTAGCGGGGGGGCAAGAGACCCAGTACTTC
clone_size: NA
j_call: TRBJ2-5
d_call: TRBD2
cdr3_length: 16
v_call: TRBV5-1

cdr3_aa: CASSKLGLNYGYTF
cdr3_nt: TGTGCCAGCAGCAAGCTGGGCCTTAACTATGGCTACACCTTC
clone_size: NA
j_call: TRBJ1-2
d_call: NA
cdr3_length: 14
v_call: TRBV21-1

cdr3_aa: CASSRGGNTEAFF
cdr3_nt: TGTGCCAGCAGTAGGGGGGGGAACACTGAAGCTTTCTTT
clone_size: few
j_call: TRBJ1-1
d_call: NA
cdr3_length: 13
v_call: TRBV12-3/TRBV12-4

cdr3_aa: CASSDRGFGGYTF
cdr3_nt: TGTGCCAGCAGTGACAGGGGATTCGGCGGCTACACCTTC
clone_size: NA
j_call: TRBJ1-2
d_call: NA
cdr3_length: 13
v_call: TRBV6-1

cdr3_aa: CAISAFGRGSLMAGESLTEQYF
cdr3_nt: TGTGCCATCAGTGCTTTTGGCAGGGGATCCTTAATGGCGGGGGAGTCTTTGACAGAGCAGTACTTC
clone_size: NA
j_call: TRBJ2-7
d_call: NA
cdr3_length: 22
v_call: TRBV10-3

cdr3_aa: CASSYGGGATGTDTQYF
cdr3_nt: TGTGCCAGCAGTTATGGCGGGGGGGCCACAGGCACAGATACGCAGTATTTT
clone_size: NA
j_call: TRBJ2-3
d_call: TRBD2
cdr3_length: 17
v_call: TRBV6-2/TRBV6-3

cdr3_aa: CASSVTGQGMETQYF
cdr3_nt: TGTGCCAGCAGCGTTACCGGACAGGGCATGGAGACCCAGTACTTC
clone_size: NA
j_call: TRBJ2-5
d_call: TRBD1
cdr3_length: 15
v_call: TRBV9

cdr3_aa: CASSSGSNTEAFF
cdr3_nt: TGTGCCAGCAGCTCCGGGTCGAACACTGAAGCTTTCTTT
clone_size: few
j_call: TRBJ1-1
d_call: NA
cdr3_length: 13
v_call: TRBV3-1/TRBV3-2

cdr3_aa: CASTVGQGGNQPQHF
cdr3_nt: TGTGCCAGTACCGTGGGACAGGGAGGGAATCAGCCCCAGCATTTT
clone_size: once
j_call: TRBJ1-5
d_call: TRBD1
cdr3_length: 15
v_call: TRBV19

cdr3_aa: CASSLGRANYGYTF
cdr3_nt: TGTGCCAGCAGTTTAGGCAGGGCTAACTATGGCTACACCTTC
clone_size: NA
j_call: TRBJ1-2
d_call: NA
cdr3_length: 14
v_call: TRBV28

cdr3_aa: CASSPGRDRSGNTIYF
cdr3_nt: TGTGCCAGTAGCCCCGGGAGGGATCGATCTGGAAACACCATATATTTT
clone_size: NA
j_call: TRBJ1-3
d_call: NA
cdr3_length: 16
v_call: TRBV19

cdr3_aa: CASSYEQGFAQPQHF
cdr3_nt: TGTGCCAGCAGCTACGAACAGGGTTTTGCTCAGCCCCAGCATTTT
clone_size: NA
j_call: TRBJ1-5
d_call: NA
cdr3_length: 15
v_call: TRBV28

cdr3_aa: CASRNQGAGNTIYF
cdr3_nt: TGTGCCAGCAGAAATCAGGGGGCTGGAAACACCATATATTTT
clone_size: NA
j_call: TRBJ1-3
d_call: TRBD1
cdr3_length: 14
v_call: TRBV14

cdr3_aa: CASSAPIAGGVYNEQFF
cdr3_nt: TGTGCCAGCAGCGCCCCTATAGCGGGGGGGGTGTACAATGAGCAGTTCTTC
clone_size: NA
j_call: TRBJ2-1
d_call: TRBD2
cdr3_length: 17
v_call: TRBV9

cdr3_aa: CASSTSSSYYNEQFF
cdr3_nt: TGTGCCAGCAGTACCTCGTCTAGCTACTACAATGAGCAGTTCTTC
clone_size: NA
j_call: TRBJ2-1
d_call: NA
cdr3_length: 15
v_call: TRBV6-2/TRBV6-3